The 19 T cell receptor beta chains in this list originate from one sample, sequenced in a study of T cell clones after liver transplantation (dated by TCRdb to about 2019). The library was obtained by the immunoSEQ multiplex PCR assay. TCRdb's version of the immuneACCESS table is confined to in-frame rearrangements and falls short of the full clone set. An unresolved V gene accounts for under half of the shortfall where checked; the remainder is of unknown origin. The table for this sample lists approximately 6,300 clones; 31% of them were counted only once. The ten largest account for 16% of the sample. For these TCRs, the target antigens are not known. Alloreactive TCRbeta sequences were defined by sequencing of proliferating CFSE-low cells from the MLR. The specimen sequenced was CD4+ T cells from cultured PBMCs. All receptors come from a human patient who received a liver transplant. Some T cells present after a transplant may be cells of the graft donor.

The chain links TRBV9 to TRBJ2-2; 11 bases line up with TRBD2. Germline CDR1 and CDR2: SGDLS and YYNGEE. V shed 3 bases, J shed 4 bases, and the junction held 5 bases outside the gene matches. This CDR3 spans 16 amino acids. The chain's CDR3 is CASSASGTSGTGELFF. DNA for the CDR3: TGTGCCAGCAGCGCGTCCGGGACTAGCGGCACCGGGGAGCTGTTTTTT.

A few counts support this clone. The chain employs TRBV6-5 and TRBJ1-2; TRBD1 is a possible D gene (6 bases). CDR1 and CDR2 from the germline V gene are MNHEY and SVGAGI. The CDR3 consists of 15 residues. V was pared by 5 bases and J by 9 bases, with 22 bases between. CDR3 loop: CASSKNRQALQRYTF. DNA of the CDR3: TGTGCCAGCAGTAAAAATAGACAGGCTCTCCAACGCTACACCTTC.

The V call is TRBV4-1, the J call TRBJ2-5; 9 bases are a match to TRBD2. Germline V gene sequence: CDR1 MGHRA, CDR2 YSYEKL. This CDR3 contains 18 residues. With 1 base clipped from V and 5 bases from J, the junction kept 14 bases outside the gene matches. CDR3 coding DNA: TGCGCCAGCAGCCAAGGGGCTTCTGCGGGGGGGCTCTGGGAGACCCAGTACTTC. Residues: CASSQGASAGGLWETQYF.

In its sample, this clone was seen a few times. The junction shows a germline mismatch at one end, possibly a read error. CDR3 amino acids: CASTPLGPDTQYF. CDR3 bases: TGTGCTAGCACCCCTCTGGGCCCAGATACGCAGTATTTT. The chain joins TRBV7-7 to TRBJ2-3, with no clear D. This CDR3 has 13 amino acids. The germline V gene encodes CDR1 SSHAT and CDR2 FNYEAQ (reference sequence).

The chain carries TRBV15 and TRBJ2-2; no firm D call. There are 17 residues in the CDR3. Germline lookup yields CDR1 LNHNV and CDR2 YYDKDF (reference sequence). V lost 3 bases and J lost 0, with 14 bases in between. CDR3 DNA sequence: TGTGCCACCAGCAGCGTGGTATCGTTGGCGAACACCGGGGAGCTGTTTTTT. This encodes CATSSVVSLANTGELFF.

The chain uses TRBV27 and TRBJ1-1, with TRBD1 matching 8 bases. Germline values: CDR1 MNHEY, CDR2 SMNVEV (reference sequence). Germline trimming cut 6 bases from V and 4 bases from J; bases unmatched to any gene: 13. The CDR3 has 16 residues. CDR3 nucleotide sequence: TGTGCCAGCAGAGACATAGGGGGACAGGAAGGCACTGAAGCTTTCTTT. It translates to CASRDIGGQEGTEAFF.

J is TRBJ2-7 and V is TRBV7-9; possible D gene TRBD2, 5 bases. Trimming cost V 5 bases and J 0 bases, with 14 bases left between them. The germline V gene has CDR1 SEHNR and CDR2 FQNEAQ (reference sequence). There are 15 residues in the CDR3. Here the CDR3 DNA reads TGTGCCAGCAGCCGCAGCGGAGGAAGCTCCTACGAGCAGTACGTC. Translated: CASSRSGGSSYEQYV.

J is TRBJ1-1 and V is TRBV14; no reliable D call. Germline CDR1 reads SGHDN; CDR2 reads FVKESK. There are 15 residues in the CDR3. V lost 0 bases and J lost 1, with 9 bases in between. The DNA of the CDR3 is TGTGCCAGCAGCCAAGAGTTTCAAACGAACACTGAAGCTTTCTTT. It translates to CASSQEFQTNTEAFF.

This clone appeared a few times. The V gene is TRBV7-8, the J gene TRBJ2-2; D might be TRBD1 (5 bases). Trimming took off 4 bases at V and 7 bases at J, with 16 bases between the two ends. This CDR3 is 15 amino acids long. The germline V gene encodes CDR1 SGHVS and CDR2 FQNEAQ. CDR3 nucleotide sequence: TGTGCCAGCAGCTCTATGACGGCAGGGAACGGGGAGCTGTTTTTT. Its protein product is CASSSMTAGNGELFF.

On this clone: This sequence may be a read error, since a much larger clone differs from it by one base. The chain is built from TRBV7-6 and TRBJ2-1; 7 bases fit TRBD2. The V gene end was trimmed by 3 bases and the J gene end by 5 bases; junction bases not matched to a gene: 4. Looked up from germline, CDR1 is SGHVS and CDR2 is FNYEAQ. CDR3 length equals 14 residues. The CDR3 DNA is TGTGCCAGCAGCTTGTCCCGGGGGGACAATGAGCAGTTCTTC. Its protein product is CASSLSRGDNEQFF. Full variable domain (remainder filled in from reference TRBV7-6 and TRBJ2-1): GAGVSQSPRYKVTKRGQDVALRCDPISGHVSLYWYRQALGQGPEFLTYFNYEAQQDKSGLPNDRFSAERPEGSISTLTIQRTEQRDSAMYRCASSLSRGDNEQFFGPGTRLTVL.

The CDR3: CASSLGPQKQYF. As DNA, the CDR3 is TGTGCCAGCAGCTTAGGTCCTCAGAAGCAGTACTTC. This sequence joins TRBV7-2 and TRBJ2-7, with D hard to call. The CDR3 runs 12 residues. Trimming shortened V by 1 base and J by 8 bases, and 9 bases separated the two germline ends. Germline V CDR1 and CDR2: SGHTA, FQGNSA.

The chain uses TRBV6-5 and TRBJ1-6; 8 bases map to TRBD1. This CDR3 has 15 amino acids. Trimming removed 6 bases from V and 9 bases from J; junction bases left unmatched: 10. Germline CDR1 MNHEY, CDR2 SVGAGI. The CDR3 DNA reads TGTGCCAGCAGAATTGGGGACAGGACGACTTCACCCCTCCACTTT. Protein: CASRIGDRTTSPLHF.

In DNA form, the CDR3 reads TGTGCCAGCAGCCGACTAGCGGGGAACCAAGAGACCCAGTACTTC. As protein: CASSRLAGNQETQYF. The chain couples TRBV7-6 to TRBJ2-5, with TRBD2 matching over 11 bases. Trimming removed 5 bases from V and 0 bases from J; junction bases left unmatched: 2. Per the germline V gene, CDR1 is SGHVS and CDR2 is FNYEAQ. The CDR3 runs to 15 residues.

The rearrangement links TRBV5-1 to TRBJ2-3, with D possibly TRBD2 on 6 matching bases. The V end lost 6 bases, the J end lost 3 bases, and 17 bases lay between the germline ends. Germline V gene data show CDR1 as SGHRS and CDR2 as YFSETQ. The CDR3 extends over 15 amino acids. The chain's CDR3 is CASKRANSQTDTQYF. The CDR3 coding sequence is TGCGCCAGCAAGCGGGCGAACTCCCAAACAGATACGCAGTATTTT.

V usage is TRBV18 and J usage is TRBJ2-7; no firm D call. V was trimmed by 5 bases and J by 3 bases, leaving 8 bases between them. Looked up from germline, CDR1 is KGHSH and CDR2 is LQKENI. The CDR3 spans 12 residues. DNA for the CDR3: TGTGCCAGCTCAGTGAACGGCTACGAGCAGTACGTC. Amino acid sequence: CASSVNGYEQYV.

This chain connects TRBV9 to TRBJ2-2; D perhaps matches TRBD2 (5 bases). Germline V CDR1 and CDR2: SGDLS, YYNGEE. This CDR3 has 14 residues. V was pared by 5 bases and J by 1 base, with 9 bases between. The CDR3 sequence: CASRRTENTGELFF. The CDR3 DNA reads TGTGCCAGCAGAAGGACTGAGAACACCGGGGAGCTGTTTTTT. Based on the CDR3 plus reference TRBV9 and TRBJ2-2, the full variable domain is DSGVTQTPKHLITATGQRVTLRCSPRSGDLSVYWYQQSLDQGLQFLIQYYNGEERAKGNILERFSAQQFPDLHSELNLSSLELGDSALYFCASRRTENTGELFFGEGSRLTVL.

The V and J genes are TRBV28 and TRBJ1-6; 7 bases align to TRBD1. Germline values: CDR1 MDHEN, CDR2 SYDVKM. J was trimmed by 3 bases and V by 5 bases; bases with no gene match: 16. The CDR3 length is 19 residues. DNA for the CDR3: TGTGCCAGCAGTACCCCGGGACAGCTGAACAAACTCTATAATTCACCCCTCCACTTT. Amino acids: CASSTPGQLNKLYNSPLHF.

This clone has just a few counts. The junction does not match germline at one end; this may be a read error. The J gene is TRBJ1-5, the V gene TRBV30; weak D call: TRBD1 (5 bases). There are 14 residues in the CDR3. Per the germline V gene, CDR1 is GTSNPN and CDR2 is SVGIG (reference sequence). The CDR3 is CAWSLQTANQRQHF. The DNA of the CDR3 is TGTGCCTGGAGTTTACAGACAGCGAATCAGCGCCAGCATTTT.

This clone was observed a few times. The rearrangement links TRBV5-1 to TRBJ2-7; 12 nucleotides align to TRBD2. Germline CDR1 SGHRS, CDR2 YFSETQ. The CDR3 spans 13 residues. Here the CDR3 DNA reads TGTGCCAGCAGCCTAGGACTAGCGGGAAGGCAGTACGTC. Residues: CASSLGLAGRQYV.